These 9 T cell receptor beta chains were sequenced from one sample in a study of PD-L1 blockade in urothelial cancer (dated by TCRdb to 2016 to 2017). Library preparation used the immunoSEQ multiplex PCR assay. TCRdb carries this immuneACCESS record with in-frame sequences only. Its versions omit some clonotypes, under half of them owing to an unresolved V gene in the studies checked, with the rest unexplained. This sample lists over 100,000 clones; under 95% were detected once. The ten largest clones add up to less than 5% of the sample. The time point label for this specimen denotes: peripheral blood 6 weeks after treatment start. The sample here was PBMCs, taken around atezolizumab (anti-PD-L1) treatment. These TCRs come from a man between 60 and 70 years old with urothelial cancer.

The V and J genes are TRBV6-1 and TRBJ1-2; tentative D call: TRBD1 (5 bases). Germline CDR1 is MNHNS and CDR2 is SASEGT. This CDR3 is 15 amino acids long. The V gene lost 7 bases and the J gene lost 2 bases, with 17 bases spanning the gap. The CDR3 sequence is CASMETALGNYGYTF. CDR3 DNA sequence: TGTGCCAGCATGGAGACAGCACTGGGAAACTATGGCTACACCTTC.

In its sample, this clone was seen once. The chain is built from TRBV27 and TRBJ2-1, with 12 bases fitting TRBD2. Germline assignment: CDR1 MNHEY and CDR2 SMNVEV (reference sequence). The CDR3 extends over 20 amino acids. J lost 6 bases, V lost 5 bases, and 20 bases had no gene match. In DNA, the CDR3 is TGTGCCAGCAGTCCTCTGGGGCTAGCGGGAGGGCCCGGGGTAAGCAATGAGCAGTTCTTC. Its protein product is CASSPLGLAGGPGVSNEQFF.

V gene TRBV6-6 combines with J gene TRBJ2-5, with D perhaps matching TRBD2 (6 bases). The CDR3 runs 14 residues. V was clipped by 1 base and J by 3 bases, with 9 bases between them. The germline CDR1 and CDR2 sequences are MNHNY and SVGAGI (reference sequence). The CDR3 region is CASSYFGEEETQYF. The CDR3 region has the DNA TGTGCCAGCAGTTACTTCGGGGAGGAAGAGACCCAGTACTTC.

The V call is TRBV18, the J call TRBJ2-1, with 7 bases fitting TRBD2. Losses at the gene ends were 3 bases for V and 6 bases for J; bases not matched to a gene: 11. The CDR3 extends over 16 amino acids. Germline CDR1 and CDR2: KGHSH and LQKENI. This CDR3 reads CASSPPRGGRSNEQFF. The CDR3 nucleotides read TGTGCCAGCTCACCGCCGAGGGGAGGGAGGAGCAATGAGCAGTTCTTC.

The chain carries TRBV5-5 and TRBJ2-4; TRBD2 matches 9 bases. Trimming took 7 bases from V and 0 from J; bases not matched to a gene: 11. The CDR3 has 17 amino acids. Germline V CDR1 and CDR2: SGHKS, YYEKEE (reference sequence). CDR3 nucleotide sequence: TGTGCCAGCGGTCGGGGGGCTAGCGGGGTAGCCAAAAACATTCAGTACTTC. Its translation: CASGRGASGVAKNIQYF.

The chain has TRBV5-4 and TRBJ2-3; D is uncertain. Germline loops: CDR1 SGHNT, CDR2 YYREEE (reference sequence). V lost 3 bases, J lost 2 bases, and 16 bases lay in between. This CDR3 is 16 amino acids long. CDR3 DNA sequence: TGTGCCAGCAGCTACCTGATCCGAGCATCCACAGATACGCAGTATTTT. Its translation: CASSYLIRASTDTQYF.

The chain carries TRBV2 and TRBJ2-7; TRBD1 aligns across 10 bases. The CDR3 is 15 residues long. CDR1 and CDR2 from the germline V gene are SNHLY and FYNNEI. J gave up 7 bases and V 6 bases, and 12 bases lay outside the gene matches. CDR3 in DNA: TGTGCCAGCAGCCGAGACAGGGGGCGGCAGAAGGAGCAGTACTTC. Protein: CASSRDRGRQKEQYF.

This clone came up once. The CDR3: CASSLSSGLSRYTF. CDR3 bases: TGTGCCAGCAGCCTAAGCTCGGGACTTTCCCGCTACACCTTC. The chain is built from TRBV7-9 and TRBJ1-2, with a weak D call TRBD1 (5 bases). CDR3 length: 14 amino acids. In germline, CDR1 is SEHNR, CDR2 FQNEAQ (reference sequence). Deletions cut 5 bases from V and 9 bases from J, with 19 bases between.

The CDR3 DNA reads TGCGCCAGCAGCCAAGATGCTACAGGGGCGGGCAATCAGCCCCAGCATTTT. Translation: CASSQDATGAGNQPQHF. The J gene is TRBJ1-5, the V gene TRBV4-1; 7 bases fit TRBD1. The V segment lost 0 bases and the J segment 2 bases; nucleotides outside the gene matches: 7. Germline V gives CDR1 MGHRA, CDR2 YSYEKL. The CDR3 consists of 17 residues.